The rows below give T cell receptor beta chains drawn from one sample of a study of cytomegalovirus exposure and HLA in healthy donors. Sequencing used immunoSEQ multiplex PCR; TCRdb keeps in-frame clones, though not all of them. The profile shows roughly 84,000 clones, roughly 93% of them singletons. Sequenced input: PBMCs. The receptor source for this set is a young man in good health and CMV-seronegative. Both conserved end residues are part of each CDR3.

CDR3 protein,J gene,V gene
CASSPTGATDTQYF,TRBJ2-3,TRBV5-4
CATSGTGGLVGEKLFF,TRBJ1-4,TRBV2
CAEGWRGGERETQYF,TRBJ2-5,TRBV2
CASSQTYEQYF,TRBJ2-7,TRBV2
CASSSELGWFIGELFF,TRBJ2-2,TRBV27
CSARDLSRAFF,TRBJ1-1,TRBV20-1
CASTPGLVYNEQFF,TRBJ2-1,TRBV10-2
CASSPSGSTLAGYTF,TRBJ1-2,TRBV18
CASSLLTPYEQYF,TRBJ2-7,TRBV28
CASSIRIGGARSSYEQYF,TRBJ2-7,TRBV19
CASSIDYRGYTTSDTQYF,TRBJ2-3,TRBV19
CASSLPPDRGQGGYTF,TRBJ1-2,TRBV28
CASSSADRHNEQFF,TRBJ2-1,TRBV5-5
CASSFTGQEVNGYTF,TRBJ1-2,TRBV7-9
CASSFGGEHYNEQFF,TRBJ2-1,TRBV7-3
CASSFLASGTENTEAFF,TRBJ1-1,TRBV5-5
CSVAHRLAGSQETQYF,TRBJ2-5,TRBV29-1
CASSLDGISNQPQHF,TRBJ1-5,TRBV5-1
CSANQGDEQYF,TRBJ2-7,TRBV20-1
CASSLVRGTQETQYF,TRBJ2-5,TRBV7-8
CASSQEDTIQVDQYF,TRBJ2-5,TRBV4-1
CASSLLTAVYGYTF,TRBJ1-2,TRBV7-9
CASSQRGGVETQYF,TRBJ2-5,TRBV13
CASSRRSGDVTRYEQFF,TRBJ2-1,TRBV18
CASSLGSGANNEQFF,TRBJ2-1,TRBV7-2
CAISEGHGLRVYGYTF,TRBJ1-2,TRBV10-3
CASSLLQGNQPQHF,TRBJ1-5,TRBV28
CASRGSQSSNQPQHF,TRBJ1-5,TRBV2
CASTRREGLRDEQFF,TRBJ2-1,TRBV7-2
CASSLDRTRGTRNTDTQYF,TRBJ2-3,TRBV11-2
CASSERTGDTQYF,TRBJ2-3,TRBV5-1
CASSETGNTEAFF,TRBJ1-1,TRBV6-1
CASIKQGVGYEQYF,TRBJ2-7,TRBV28
CASCQGKETQYF,TRBJ2-5,TRBV18
CASSLEQGQAF,TRBJ2-3,TRBV7-9
CASSLGGALQETQYF,TRBJ2-5,TRBV11-2
CAINLQQPQHF,TRBJ1-5,TRBV10-3
CASSSGTSANTGELFF,TRBJ2-2,TRBV7-6
CASSPGTGSTQETQYF,TRBJ2-5,TRBV5-1